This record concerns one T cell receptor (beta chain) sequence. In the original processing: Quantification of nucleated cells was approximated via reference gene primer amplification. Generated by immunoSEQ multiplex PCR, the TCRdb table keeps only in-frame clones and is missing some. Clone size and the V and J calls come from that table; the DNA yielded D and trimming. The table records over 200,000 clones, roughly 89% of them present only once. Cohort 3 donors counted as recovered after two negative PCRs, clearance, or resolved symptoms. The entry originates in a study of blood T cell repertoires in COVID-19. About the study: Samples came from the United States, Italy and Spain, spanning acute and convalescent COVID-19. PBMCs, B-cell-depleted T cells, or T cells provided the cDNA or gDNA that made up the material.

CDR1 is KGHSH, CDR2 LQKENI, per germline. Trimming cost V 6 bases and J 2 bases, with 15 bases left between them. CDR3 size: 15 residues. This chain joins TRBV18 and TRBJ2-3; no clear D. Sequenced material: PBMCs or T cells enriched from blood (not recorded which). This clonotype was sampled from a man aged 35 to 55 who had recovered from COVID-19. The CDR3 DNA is TGTGCCAGCTCCCGAGACGGAGCCCCCACAGATACGCAGTATTTT. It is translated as CASSRDGAPTDTQYF.